This passage covers 13 T cell receptor beta chains from one sample sequenced in a study of blood T cell repertoires in COVID-19. Method: immunoSEQ multiplex PCR; TCRdb's copy keeps in-frame clones and lacks some. The data show roughly 250,000 clones, around 89% seen once. The sample was PBMCs or T cells enriched from blood (not recorded which). The origin of the receptors is a woman aged 50 to 65 who had recovered from COVID-19.

The rearrangement links TRBV16 to TRBJ2-5; perhaps TRBD2 as D (5 bases). The CDR3 totals 15 residues. The V gene's germline CDR1 is KGHSY and CDR2 FQNENV. Trimming cost V 0 bases and J 2 bases, with 10 bases left between them. CDR3: CASSQSRATQETQYF. DNA for the CDR3: TGTGCCAGCAGCCAATCGAGGGCTACTCAAGAGACCCAGTACTTC.

The DNA for the CDR3 is TGTGCCAGCAGTAATCGTCCGGGACAGGGCAGGTATAATTCACCCCTCCACTTT. This sequence encodes CASSNRPGQGRYNSPLHF. The chain employs TRBV27 and TRBJ1-6, with TRBD1 matching 9 bases. The V gene's germline CDR1 is MNHEY and CDR2 SMNVEV (reference sequence). The ends lost 5 bases at V and 4 bases at J; junction bases unmatched: 12. The CDR3 has 18 amino acids.

The chain links TRBV5-6 to TRBJ2-3, with D possibly matching TRBD2 (5 bases). The V gene lost 1 base and the J gene lost 3 bases, with 6 bases spanning the gap. The CDR3 runs 13 residues. Germline CDR1 reads SGHDT; CDR2 reads YYEEEE. The CDR3 sequence is CASSLRGTDTQYF. CDR3 bases: TGTGCCAGCAGCTTGCGGGGAACAGATACGCAGTATTTT.

The chain recombines TRBV2 with TRBJ1-2; TRBD1 agrees at 8 bases. This CDR3 spans 14 amino acids. Trimming cost V 7 bases and J 4 bases; bases outside gene matches: 8. The germline gives CDR1 SNHLY, CDR2 FYNNEI. The CDR3 coding sequence is TGTGCCAGCACGCAGGGGGCCCTAAGCTATGGCTACACCTTC. Protein product: CASTQGALSYGYTF.

The chain carries TRBV13 and TRBJ2-2; 7 bases match TRBD2. This CDR3 is built from 14 residues. CDR1 PRHDT and CDR2 FYEKMQ come from the germline V gene (reference sequence). With 11 bases clipped from V and 8 bases from J, the junction kept 14 bases outside the gene matches. The DNA of the CDR3 is TGTGCCCAGCGGGCTAGCGGTGTCGGGGGGGAGCTGTTTTTT. It yields the protein CAQRASGVGGELFF.

J is TRBJ2-1 and V is TRBV19; TRBD2 matches at 14 bases. This CDR3 has 17 amino acids. V lost 5 bases and J lost 8; bases outside the gene matches: 11. The V gene's germline CDR1 is LNHDA and CDR2 SQIVND (reference sequence). The CDR3 DNA reads TGTGCCAGTAGTCAAAACCCCGGGACTAGCGGGAGCTATGAGCAGTTCTTC. As protein: CASSQNPGTSGSYEQFF.

V usage is TRBV5-4 and J usage is TRBJ2-2, with 11 positions matching TRBD2. The CDR3 contains 15 residues. Germline V lookup: CDR1 SGHNT, CDR2 YYREEE (reference sequence). Trimming took 5 bases from V and 4 from J; bases not matched to a gene: 4. Here the CDR3 reads CASRKGTSGTGELFF. CDR3 DNA: TGTGCCAGCAGAAAAGGGACTAGCGGCACCGGGGAGCTGTTTTTT.

The chain joins TRBV2 to TRBJ1-1; possibly TRBD1 for D (5 bases). This CDR3 contains 14 residues. Trimming removed 8 bases from V and 0 bases from J, with 13 bases in between. Germline CDR1 SNHLY, CDR2 FYNNEI. The CDR3 reads CASGGLGVNTEAFF. Written as DNA, the CDR3 is TGTGCCAGCGGAGGGTTGGGGGTGAACACTGAAGCTTTCTTT.

The chain uses TRBV11-3 and TRBJ1-3; unclear D gene. CDR1 and CDR2 (germline): SGHNT, YENEEA. V lost 4 bases and J lost 6, with 28 bases in between. This CDR3 spans 19 amino acids. The chain's CDR3 is CASSSTRDGRAGRENTIYF. Here the CDR3 DNA reads TGTGCCAGCAGCTCGACCCGAGACGGACGGGCCGGGAGAGAAAACACCATATATTTT.

The J gene is TRBJ2-1, the V gene TRBV6-4, with D maybe TRBD2 (7 bases). Per the germline V gene, CDR1 is MRHNA and CDR2 is SNTAGT. V shed 5 bases and J shed 6 bases, with 20 bases lying between them. CDR3 length: 16 amino acids. CDR3 residues: CASSYGGGGNINEQFF. CDR3 DNA: TGTGCCAGCAGTTACGGGGGAGGGGGGAACATCAATGAGCAGTTCTTC.

The rearrangement uses TRBV5-1 and TRBJ2-7; D unclear. Deletions cut 5 bases from V and 0 bases from J, with 12 bases between. Germline V CDR1 and CDR2: SGHRS, YFSETQ. This CDR3 spans 14 amino acids. In DNA, the CDR3 is TGCGCCAGCAGATCCGTGACTGGCTCCTACGAGCAGTACTTC. This codes for CASRSVTGSYEQYF.

The J gene is TRBJ2-7, the V gene TRBV24-1; 11 nucleotides agree with TRBD2. The CDR3 sequence is 19 residues long. V lost 12 bases, J lost 5 bases, and 26 bases stayed unmatched. CDR1 is KGHDR and CDR2 is SFDVKD in the germline V gene. The CDR3 nucleotides read TGTGCCGCCGTACGGGATCAGGGGATACTAGCGGGAGCATGGCACGAGCAGTACTTC. Its protein is CAAVRDQGILAGAWHEQYF.

The V and J genes are TRBV7-2 and TRBJ2-2; D is unclear. Per germline, CDR1 SGHTA and CDR2 FQGNSA. Trimming removed 4 bases from V and 5 bases from J, with 11 bases in between. This CDR3 comprises 14 residues. DNA of the CDR3: TGTGCCAGCAGCTCCGGAACAGAGACCGGGGAGCTGTTTTTT. Protein: CASSSGTETGELFF.